The TCR beta chain under discussion was sequenced for a study of cytomegalovirus exposure and HLA in healthy donors. Regarding the study as a whole: There were a few CMV-associated chains whose specificity for CMV antigens was confirmed in vitro. Some TCR beta chains (roughly 160 of them) were listed as cytomegalovirus-associated. Among TCR sequences, most were rare, though some public TCRs appeared in many donors.

The study drew the donors from its approximately 120-subject validation cohort, separate from the roughly 670-subject first cohort. With regard to this clone: What it binds is not known.

This CDR3 has 14 residues. The ends lost 1 base at V and 5 bases at J; junction bases unmatched: 6. CDR1 is SGDLS and CDR2 is YYNGEE in the germline V gene. The method was immunoSEQ multiplex PCR; TCRdb's version includes in-frame clones alone and lacks a portion of them. The table lists about 120,000 clones, 89% of them singletons, with 1.2% in the top ten. The source is a woman in her late teens or twenties in good health and CMV-seronegative. Sequenced input: PBMCs. This rearrangement joins TRBV9 to TRBJ2-7; 7 bases are a match to TRBD2. CDR3 nucleotide sequence: TGTGCCAGCAGCGTAAGCGGGGCTTTCGACGAGCAGTACTTC. Translated: CASSVSGAFDEQYF.